This TCR beta chain was found in a study of T-cell memory formation after mild COVID-19 (dated by TCRdb to 2020 to 2023). Describing the broader study: TCR sequence clusters from the two donors were found to be largely donor specific. The cohort was made up of two young adult volunteers, one female and one male, who were previously healthy. In two donors, T-cell clones that expanded and contracted after mild COVID-19 were tracked by sequencing TCRalpha and TCRbeta repertoires over time.

Concerning this clonotype: This receptor's antigen is unknown. No much larger clone exists at a distance of one base, and base qualities are not known.

Here is what the overall study found, with its caveats: Whether the second-wave clones peaking on day 37 were SARS-CoV-2 specific was not confirmed. Only two mild cases were covered by the study, and larger cohorts that include severe cases with pre-infection samples were considered necessary. Some responding clones were found in pre-infection memory, which suggests that pre-existing cross-reactive memory T cells took part in the SARS-CoV-2 response. Contracting CD4+ clones turned up mainly in the CM and EM memory subsets, whereas EMRA was where CD8+ clones were enriched. Clones that contracted from day 15 to 85 showed balanced CD4/CD8 phenotypes, whereas a second wave of clones that expanded from day 15 to 37 leaned towards CD4+.

PBMCs were isolated by Ficoll-Paque density gradient centrifugation. TCRdb shows the sequencer as Illumina NovaSeq 6000. Using 5'RACE with constant-segment primers, TCRalpha and TCRbeta cDNA libraries were constructed, with sample barcodes and unique molecular identifiers added in the process. Trizol reagent was used to extract RNA from every sample. The libraries were amplified in two PCR steps, and the second step added a second sample barcode and Illumina TruSeq adapters. Sequencing of the libraries was done on an Illumina NovaSeq, producing 2 x 150 bp paired-end reads. As for the original processing: The reads were demultiplexed and collapsed into UMI-guided consensus sequences using migec v1.2.7. Using mixcr v2.1.11, the UMI consensuses were aligned to TRA and TRB V and J templates and assembled into clonotypes. A clonotype was counted as expanded or contracted only when both edgeR and NoisET called the clonotype significant, with the noise models trained on biological replicates. For edgeR calls, a false discovery rate-adjusted p below 0.01 and a log2 fold-change threshold of 1 were applied. As an exploratory analysis of dynamics, max-normalized trajectories of the 1000 most abundant clonotypes were examined by PCA with hierarchical clustering. The CD4 or CD8 phenotype of responding clones was assigned using the separately sequenced CD4+ and CD8+ repertoires. Using fastp trimming at Q25 and MiXCR clonotype assembly, TCRdb reanalyzed the public sequencing data and kept in-frame beta chains. One record per CDR3 amino acid sequence lists the most common genes and DNA. These V and J calls rely on TCRdb rather than the paper's analysis. This sample is represented by more than 150,000 distinct CDR3 sequences; around a tenth of them were singletons. The biggest ten clones account for approximately 3.8% of the sample.

From the cysteine through the phenylalanine, the CDR3 covers 14 amino acids. Here the CDR3 DNA is all that survives: 42 bases in frame from base 1. As encoded in the germline V gene, CDR1 is SGHRS while CDR2 is YFSETQ. V lost 0 bases and J lost 1 base; the stretch between them is 7 bases long. Sequencing used PBMCs or a T cell subset sorted from them (not recorded which). This clonotype originated in a young man who had mild COVID-19 (a few samples of this study predate the infection). The sample titles of this study are shuffled in the database, so cell type and time point are left out; the donor was told from shared clones. Recombination connected TRBV5-1 to TRBJ2-5; the D gene cannot be resolved beyond TRBD1 or TRBD2, each matching 5 bases. In nucleotide form, the sequence is TGCGCCAGCAGCTTGGATGGGACCCAAGAGACCCAGTACTTC. This sequence encodes CASSLDGTQETQYF.